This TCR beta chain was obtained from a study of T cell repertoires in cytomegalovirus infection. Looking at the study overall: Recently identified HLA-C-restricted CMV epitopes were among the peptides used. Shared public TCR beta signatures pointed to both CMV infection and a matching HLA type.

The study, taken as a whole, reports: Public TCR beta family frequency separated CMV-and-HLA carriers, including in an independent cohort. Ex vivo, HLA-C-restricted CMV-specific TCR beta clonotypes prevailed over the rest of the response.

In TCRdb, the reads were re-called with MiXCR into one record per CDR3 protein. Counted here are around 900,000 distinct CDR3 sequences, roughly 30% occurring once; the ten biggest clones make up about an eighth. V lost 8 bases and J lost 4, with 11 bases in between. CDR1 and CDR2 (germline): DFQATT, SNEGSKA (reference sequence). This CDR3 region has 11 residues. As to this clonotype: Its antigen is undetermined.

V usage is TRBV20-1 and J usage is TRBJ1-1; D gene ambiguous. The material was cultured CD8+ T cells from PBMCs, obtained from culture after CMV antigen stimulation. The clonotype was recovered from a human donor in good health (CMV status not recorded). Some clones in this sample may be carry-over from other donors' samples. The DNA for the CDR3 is TGCAGTCCTGAGGCGCCCACTGAAGCTTTCTTT. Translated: CSPEAPTEAFF.